A single sample is the source of the 18 T cell receptor beta chains below, sequenced in a study of glioma-infiltrating T cells. The iRepertoire nested amplicon-rescue multiplex PCR amplified TCR alpha and beta CDR3s from RNA. TCRdb passed the multiplex PCR reads through MiXCR, listing each CDR3 protein once. The sample carries approximately 400,000 distinct CDR3 sequences, about two fifths recorded once. The sample was glioma tissue, nonneoplastic brain tissue, or PBMCs (not recorded which). Receptors originate from a human donor with low-grade glioma or glioblastoma, undergoing nonglioma brain surgery, or in good health (not recorded which).

Comments on this clonotype: A much bigger clone sits one base away, suggesting this may be a read error. This chain links TRBV20-1 with TRBJ2-1, with D possibly TRBD2 on 6 matching bases. The germline gives CDR1 DFQATT, CDR2 SNEGSKA (reference sequence). The CDR3 is made up of 16 amino acids. Trimming removed 6 bases at V and 6 bases at J, with 24 bases between. CDR3 sequence: CSAPRWGVRIGNEQFF. In nucleotides, the CDR3 is TGCAGTGCACCCCGTTGGGGGGTGCGGATAGGCAATGAGCAGTTCTTC.

In its sample, this clonotype was seen many times. The chain recombines TRBV28 with TRBJ2-7; D gene uncertain. The CDR3 has 12 residues. V was trimmed by 4 bases and J by 3 bases, leaving 7 bases between them. Looked up from germline, CDR1 is MDHEN and CDR2 is SYDVKM. As DNA, the CDR3 is TGTGCCAGCAGTTCCCTGAACTACGAGCAGTACTTC. Translation gives CASSSLNYEQYF.

This clonotype turned up a few times. The genes are TRBV6-2 or TRBV6-3 and TRBJ2-7; TRBD2 aligns across 9 bases. Germline lookup yields CDR1 MNHEY and CDR2 SVGEGT. J lost 5 bases, V lost 3 bases, and 14 bases had no gene match. The CDR3 sequence is 17 residues long. In DNA form, the CDR3 reads TGTGCCAGCAGTTATCCGGTAGCGGGAGTTCAGTCCCACGAGCAGTACTTC. It specifies CASSYPVAGVQSHEQYF.

The J gene is TRBJ2-1, the V gene TRBV6-2 or TRBV6-3; 8 bases are shared with TRBD1. The CDR3 is made up of 15 amino acids. Germline V gene lookup returns CDR1 MNHEY and CDR2 SVGEGT. Trimming at V came to 5 bases and at J to 4 bases, leaving 7 bases not matched to a gene. The CDR3: CASSTQGGAYNEQFF. The CDR3 DNA reads TGTGCCAGCAGTACACAGGGGGGCGCTTACAATGAGCAGTTCTTC.

This clonotype occurred many times. The chain has TRBV28 and TRBJ2-7, with D possibly being TRBD1 or TRBD2 (5 bases each). The CDR3 length is 14 residues. Germline V gene lookup returns CDR1 MDHEN and CDR2 SYDVKM. Deletions cut 7 bases from V and 4 bases from J, with 17 bases between. CDR3 sequence reads: CASTRVQGRYEQYF. As DNA, the CDR3 is TGTGCCAGCACCCGGGTCCAGGGACGGTACGAGCAGTACTTC.

The chain couples TRBV12-3 or TRBV12-4 to TRBJ2-3; D gene unclear. The CDR3 extends over 14 amino acids. Trimming left V 5 bases short and J 5 bases short, with 14 bases between. CDR3 protein: CASSHNPNRDTQYF. The DNA of the CDR3 is TGTGCCAGCAGTCACAATCCTAACCGAGATACGCAGTATTTT.

This clonotype has more than one count but fewer than ten. This rearrangement joins TRBV2 to TRBJ1-2, with D tentatively TRBD1 (6 bases). This CDR3 has 12 amino acids. The germline CDR1 and CDR2 sequences are SNHLY and FYNNEI. The V and J ends lost 6 bases and 5 bases respectively, with 10 bases between them. DNA for the CDR3: TGTGCCAGCAGGGATACAGGGTATGGCTACACCTTC. This encodes CASRDTGYGYTF.

The chain uses TRBV12-3 or TRBV12-4 and TRBJ1-2, with D perhaps TRBD1 (6 bases). Trimming took off 3 bases at V and 8 bases at J, with 13 bases between the two ends. The CDR3 has 13 residues. The CDR3 protein is CASSFGAGVGYTF. As DNA, the CDR3 is TGTGCCAGCAGTTTCGGCGCAGGGGTGGGCTACACCTTC.

This clonotype was detected many times. The V call is TRBV20-1, the J call TRBJ2-1, with 12 bases matching TRBD2. With 7 bases clipped from V and 5 bases from J, the junction kept 0 bases outside the gene matches. The V gene's germline CDR1 is DFQATT and CDR2 SNEGSKA (reference sequence). This CDR3 region has 12 residues. The CDR3 spells CSGTSGDNEQFF. The CDR3 DNA reads as TGCAGTGGGACTAGCGGGGACAATGAGCAGTTCTTC.

This chain uses TRBV4-3 with TRBJ1-5; no clear D. The germline V gene encodes CDR1 LGHNA and CDR2 YSLEER. V dropped 0 bases and J dropped 12 bases, with 24 bases sitting between them. The CDR3 spans 17 residues. The DNA for the CDR3 is TGCGCCAGCAGCCAAGAGGCGCAGACTGACTCCAATCGGCACCAGCATTTT. This encodes CASSQEAQTDSNRHQHF.

As regards this clonotype: This likely comes from a read error, as the CDR3 has no conserved phenylalanine or tryptophan at its end. This rearrangement joins TRBV6-1 to TRBJ2-5; D not resolved. Germline-derived CDR1 and CDR2 are MNHNS and SASEGT. The CDR3 covers 13 residues. CDR3 protein: CASSDLGKESQYS. The CDR3 DNA reads TGTGCCAGCAGCGACCTTGGCAAAGAGAGCCAGTACTCC.

There are a few counts of this clonotype. The genes are TRBV28 and TRBJ2-7, with 7 bases matching TRBD1. The CDR3 has 17 amino acids. CDR1 and CDR2 from the germline V gene are MDHEN and SYDVKM. J gave up 0 bases and V 4 bases, and 12 bases lay outside the gene matches. The CDR3 sequence is CASSYLIRTGSSYEQYF. In nucleotides, the CDR3 is TGTGCCAGCAGTTACCTAATTCGGACAGGAAGCTCCTACGAGCAGTACTTC.

The genes are TRBV7-3 and TRBJ2-1, with 11 bases matching TRBD2. Germline loops: CDR1 SGHTA, CDR2 FQGTGA. J gave up 0 bases and V 5 bases, and 6 bases lay outside the gene matches. The CDR3 runs 17 residues. The CDR3 DNA reads as TGTGCCAGCAGCCTCGTAGCGGGAGGGGGCTCCTACAATGAGCAGTTCTTC. Residues: CASSLVAGGGSYNEQFF. Using reference TRBV7-3 and TRBJ2-1 for the parts outside the CDR3, the full variable domain is GAGVSQTPSNKVTEKGKYVELRCDPISGHTALYWYRQSLGQGPEFLIYFQGTGAADDSGLPNDRFFAVRPEGSVSTLKIQRTERGDSAVYLCASSLVAGGGSYNEQFFGPGTRLTVL.

This clonotype was observed a handful of times. The rearrangement links TRBV25-1 to TRBJ2-7; 11 bases match TRBD1. This CDR3 is built from 16 residues. Germline V lookup: CDR1 MGHDK, CDR2 SYGVNS. With V trimmed by 5 bases and J by 3 bases, 9 bases remained unmatched. CDR3 amino acids: CASSSKGGQGVYEQYF. The CDR3 DNA sequence: TGTGCCAGCAGTTCAAAAGGGGGACAGGGGGTCTACGAGCAGTACTTC.

For this clonotype: With a much larger clone just one base away, this may be a read error. CDR3 amino acids: CDSTPYFTTDTQYF. CDR3 nucleotides: TGTGACAGCACCCCTTATTTTACGACAGATACGCAGTATTTT. J is TRBJ2-3 and V is TRBV27; D not resolved. Germline lookup yields CDR1 MNHEY and CDR2 SMNVEV (reference sequence). The CDR3 has 14 amino acids.

As concerns this clonotype: A read error may be the cause here, since a much bigger clone is one base away. The V gene is TRBV20-1, the J gene TRBJ2-1; no clear D. This CDR3 has 12 residues. Deletions cut 0 bases from V and 13 bases from J, with 13 bases between. Germline values: CDR1 DFQATT, CDR2 SNEGSKA (reference sequence). CDR3 bases: TGCAGTGCTAGAGATAGGTCCGTACCACAGTTCTTC. Protein sequence: CSARDRSVPQFF.

The chain links TRBV12-3 or TRBV12-4 to TRBJ1-4; D perhaps matches TRBD1 (5 bases). The CDR3 contains 15 residues. V lost 5 bases and J 8 bases, leaving 18 bases between the germline ends. The CDR3 DNA reads TGTGCCAGCAGTCCTCAGGGATCCTTGGGGGAAAAACTGTTTTTT. This gives the protein CASSPQGSLGEKLFF.

The CDR3 DNA is TGTGCCAGCAACCCCTGGGGTGAGCAGTTCTTC. It yields the protein CASNPWGEQFF. The chain couples TRBV6-6 to TRBJ2-1; D gene ambiguous. Germline assignment: CDR1 MNHNY and CDR2 SVGAGI (reference sequence). The CDR3 runs to 11 residues. Trimming took off 7 bases at V and 9 bases at J, with 10 bases between the two ends.